The next 16 T cell receptor beta chains were all read from a single sample in a study of blood T cells in healthy people across ages. Then a second PCR, running roughly 7 to 11 cycles, was carried out with a sample-barcoded 5' primer and a J-beta primer mix. TCRdb used MiXCR to reprocess the 5' RACE reads, holding one entry per CDR3 protein. The sample includes about 1.4 million distinct CDR3 sequences, roughly 59% of them seen just once. Sequences were obtained from blood. All receptors derive from a young man in good health.

The chain carries TRBV11-2 and TRBJ2-1, with D perhaps matching TRBD1 (5 bases). Trimming took 1 base from V and 15 from J, leaving 22 bases between them. Germline CDR1 is SGHAT and CDR2 is FQNNGV. The length of the CDR3 is 15 residues. For the CDR3, the DNA is TGTGCCAGCAGCTTAGGTGCAGGTCGCGAGTGGGGCGTGTTCTTC. Translated, it gives CASSLGAGREWGVFF.

The J gene is TRBJ2-2, the V gene TRBV2; D ambiguous. This CDR3 spans 14 amino acids. The germline V gene encodes CDR1 SNHLY and CDR2 FYNNEI. Trimming shortened V by 4 bases and J by 0 bases, and 6 bases separated the two germline ends. CDR3 residues: CASSVATNTGELFF. The CDR3 DNA follows: TGTGCCAGCAGTGTGGCTACGAACACCGGGGAGCTGTTTTTT.

CDR3 protein: CASSQEGRTSGHEQYF. The CDR3 coding sequence is TGTGCCAGCAGCCAAGAAGGGCGGACTAGCGGCCACGAGCAGTACTTC. This chain joins TRBV4-2 and TRBJ2-7, with 10 bases aligning to TRBD2. Germline trimming cut 0 bases from V and 5 bases from J; bases unmatched to any gene: 7. The CDR3 spans 16 residues. The germline CDR1 and CDR2 sequences are LGHNA and YNFKEQ.

The gene calls are TRBV14 and TRBJ2-1; 9 bases align to TRBD1. Germline V gene sequence: CDR1 SGHDN, CDR2 FVKESK. The CDR3 length is 16 residues. J gave up 2 bases and V 2 bases, and 4 bases lay outside the gene matches. The CDR3 DNA reads as TGTGCCAGCAGCCAACTCACAGGGGGCCCCTACAATGAGCAGTTCTTC. The encoded protein is CASSQLTGGPYNEQFF. Combining the CDR3 with reference TRBV14 and TRBJ2-1 gives the whole variable domain EAGVTQFPSHSVIEKGQTVTLRCDPISGHDNLYWYRRVMGKEIKFLLHFVKESKQDESGMPNNRFLAERTGGTYSTLKVQPAELEDSGVYFCASSQLTGGPYNEQFFGPGTRLTVL.

The V call is TRBV6-6, the J call TRBJ2-4; 7 bases match TRBD1. With V trimmed by 7 bases and J by 6 bases, 12 bases remained unmatched. This CDR3 is 15 amino acids long. Per the germline V gene, CDR1 is MNHNY and CDR2 is SVGAGI (reference sequence). CDR3 nucleotide sequence: TGTGCCAGCACCAACGGAGTGGACAGGCGAAACATTCAGTACTTC. The encoded protein is CASTNGVDRRNIQYF.

The CDR3 sequence: CASSYSRDSFHEQYF. The CDR3 DNA sequence: TGTGCCAGCAGTTACTCGAGGGATAGCTTTCACGAGCAGTACTTC. The chain is built from TRBV6-2 or TRBV6-3 and TRBJ2-7, with TRBD2 as a possible D gene (5 bases). Trimming took 0 bases from V and 5 from J, leaving 14 bases between them. CDR3 length equals 15 residues. Germline V gene lookup returns CDR1 MNHEY and CDR2 SVGEGT.

This clonotype was found many times. The chain links TRBV29-1 to TRBJ1-2, with D perhaps matching TRBD1 (5 bases). This CDR3 is built from 14 residues. Germline CDR1 reads SQVTM; CDR2 reads ANQGSEA. V was trimmed by 4 bases and J by 0 bases, leaving 12 bases between them. The chain's CDR3 is CSVGGEDTNYGYTF. CDR3 nucleotides: TGCAGCGTTGGGGGCGAAGACACTAACTATGGCTACACCTTC.

The rearrangement joins TRBV4-3 to TRBJ1-2; D not certain. Germline assignment: CDR1 LGHNA and CDR2 YSLEER. The CDR3 totals 16 residues. The ends were cut back, 1 base at V and 4 bases at J, with 16 bases in the middle. The CDR3, as DNA: TGCGCCAGCAGCCAAGGGGTTGTAACAGACTTCTATGGCTACACCTTC. Translating it yields CASSQGVVTDFYGYTF.

This chain uses TRBV15 with TRBJ2-7, with D possibly matching TRBD1 (6 bases). Germline V gives CDR1 LNHNV, CDR2 YYDKDF (reference sequence). The CDR3 is 16 amino acids. V was shortened by 2 bases and J by 4 bases, with 18 bases between the two germline ends. CDR3 sequence reads: CATSRLTRDTKYEQYF. The CDR3 region has the DNA TGTGCCACCAGCAGACTAACCCGGGACACCAAATACGAGCAGTACTTC.

This chain links TRBV6-1 with TRBJ2-2; the match to TRBD1 covers 7 bases. CDR1 and CDR2 (germline): MNHNS, SASEGT. The V segment lost 4 bases and the J segment 3 bases; nucleotides outside the gene matches: 2. The CDR3 covers 14 residues. CDR3 in amino acids: CASSGQGYTGELFF. DNA for the CDR3: TGTGCCAGCAGTGGACAGGGCTACACCGGGGAGCTGTTTTTT.

The rearrangement links TRBV6-1 to TRBJ2-5; 8 nucleotides match TRBD1. With V trimmed by 5 bases and J by 9 bases, 11 bases remained unmatched. Germline CDR1 and CDR2: MNHNS and SASEGT. The CDR3 consists of 14 residues. CDR3 nucleotide sequence: TGTGCCAGCAGTCTATCGACAGGGGTTGCTTCCCAGTACTTC. Protein: CASSLSTGVASQYF.

The chain couples TRBV7-2 to TRBJ2-5, with D unclear. Germline V gene sequence: CDR1 SGHTA, CDR2 FQGNSA. This CDR3 comprises 13 residues. Trimming took 4 bases from V and 5 from J, leaving 11 bases between them. The CDR3 loop is CASSSSSWETQYF. CDR3 DNA: TGTGCCAGCAGCTCCTCCTCCTGGGAGACCCAGTACTTC.

The CDR3 DNA is TGTGCCAGCAGCTTTCGGGATACAGATACGCAGTATTTT. Amino acid sequence: CASSFRDTDTQYF. The chain couples TRBV7-9 to TRBJ2-3, with a possible D match to TRBD2 (5 bases). The CDR3 has 13 residues. The ends were cut back, 3 bases at V and 3 bases at J, with 7 bases in the middle. Germline CDR1 SEHNR, CDR2 FQNEAQ (reference sequence).

This clonotype was detected ten times or more. V gene TRBV7-9 combines with J gene TRBJ2-3; D ambiguous. The CDR3 sequence is 14 residues long. Germline V gene sequence: CDR1 SEHNR, CDR2 FQNEAQ (reference sequence). V was cut by 5 bases and J by 1 base, with 10 bases left in between. The CDR3, as DNA: TGTGCCAGCAGCCCTAAAGATGGCACAGATACGCAGTATTTT. This encodes CASSPKDGTDTQYF.

This clonotype was detected only a few times. V usage is TRBV5-1 and J usage is TRBJ2-7; D is uncertain. CDR3 length: 12 residues. Germline CDR1 reads SGHRS; CDR2 reads YFSETQ. V lost 4 bases and J 5 bases, leaving 10 bases between the germline ends. CDR3 DNA: TGCGCCAGCAGCCGTCGGATGAACGAGCAGTACTTC. Translated, it gives CASSRRMNEQYF.

V usage is TRBV7-2 and J usage is TRBJ2-1; D is uncertain. The CDR3 is made up of 12 amino acids. The V gene's germline CDR1 is SGHTA and CDR2 FQGNSA. The V end lost 5 bases, the J end lost 4 bases, and 6 bases lay between the germline ends. The DNA for the CDR3 is TGTGCCAGCAGCCAACAGTACAATGAGCAGTTCTTC. Its translation: CASSQQYNEQFF.